This T cell receptor (beta chain) was recovered during a study of T cell repertoires in cytomegalovirus infection. Study-wide background: Based on public TCR beta signatures, there were indications of CMV infection and of a matching HLA type.

This clonotype was observed many times. The antigen is unknown. TCRdb reprocessed the reads via MiXCR and lists one record per CDR3 protein. The sample yields 200,000 to 300,000 distinct CDR3 sequences, roughly 15% seen once. Whole-study findings and limits: Clonotype analysis showed dominance of the ex vivo response by HLA-C-restricted CMV-specific TCR beta clonotypes. Of the TCR beta families, the public ones yielded a cumulative frequency that identified carriers of CMV plus the relevant HLA.

The CDR3 spans 17 residues. Germline values: CDR1 LGHDT, CDR2 YNNKEL (reference sequence). V shed 0 bases and J shed 7 bases, with 19 bases lying between them. This receptor was obtained from a human donor in good health (CMV status not recorded). Some clones in this sample may be carry-over from other donors' samples. The gene calls are TRBV3-1 and TRBJ2-1, with D possibly being TRBD1 (5 bases). The sample taken for sequencing was PBMCs. This CDR3 reads CASSQEVVGAGANEQFF. The CDR3 nucleotides read TGTGCCAGCAGCCAAGAAGTTGTAGGGGCAGGAGCTAATGAGCAGTTCTTC.